The 22 T cell receptor beta chains presented below share a single source sample, sequenced in a study of response to subunit inactivated influenza vaccine. TCRdb analysed the RT-PCR reads with MiXCR anew, one entry per CDR3 protein. The sample comprises hundreds of thousands of distinct CDR3 sequences, roughly 14% of which are singletons, and roughly 11% rests with the top ten. The material was PBMCs from blood, obtained approximately 13 days after vaccination. Receptors originate from a man aged 50 to 59 who received an inactivated influenza vaccine.

The V and J genes are TRBV6-1 and TRBJ2-7; TRBD1 agrees at 9 bases. Germline V gives CDR1 MNHNS, CDR2 SASEGT. Trimming at V came to 6 bases and at J to 5 bases, leaving 8 bases not matched to a gene. CDR3 length: 14 amino acids. The CDR3, as DNA: TGTGCCAGCAGACTCTACAGGGGGCAACACGAGCAGTACTTC. Amino acid sequence: CASRLYRGQHEQYF.

The chain employs TRBV4-3 and TRBJ2-1; 8 nucleotides agree with TRBD2. Germline values: CDR1 LGHNA, CDR2 YSLEER. Trimming cost V 2 bases and J 7 bases; bases outside gene matches: 4. This CDR3 region has 14 residues. The CDR3 sequence is CASSQSLAANEQFF. CDR3 coding DNA: TGCGCCAGCAGCCAATCACTAGCGGCAAATGAGCAGTTCTTC.

This clonotype turned up a few times. The chain is built from TRBV20-1 and TRBJ2-7, with D tentatively TRBD2 (6 bases). V was clipped by 0 bases and J by 2 bases, with 17 bases between them. Per the germline V gene, CDR1 is DFQATT and CDR2 is SNEGSKA (reference sequence). CDR3 length: 16 residues. The CDR3 coding sequence is TGCAGTGCTAGAGAGCTAGGAAGCGGGCTAGCCTACGAGCAGTACTTC. Amino acid sequence: CSARELGSGLAYEQYF.

This clonotype has more than one count but fewer than ten. The chain has TRBV13 and TRBJ1-4; weak D call: TRBD1 (6 bases). The CDR3 is 13 amino acids. Germline loops: CDR1 PRHDT, CDR2 FYEKMQ (reference sequence). Trimming removed 4 bases at V and 10 bases at J, with 13 bases between. CDR3 amino acids: CASSSRTDGKLFF. CDR3 coding DNA: TGTGCCAGCAGCTCTAGGACAGACGGAAAACTGTTTTTT.

About this clonotype: Compared with germline, one end of the junction differs, possibly owing to a read error. V gene TRBV28 combines with J gene TRBJ2-5, with 7 bases matching TRBD2. CDR1 is MDHEN and CDR2 is SYDVKM in the germline V gene. The CDR3 spans 13 residues. This CDR3 reads CTSTGGHQETQYF. The CDR3 nucleotides read TGTACCAGCACGGGGGGACACCAAGAGACCCAGTACTTC. Full variable domain (remainder filled in from reference TRBV28 and TRBJ2-5): DVKVTQSSRYLVKRTGEKVFLECVQDMDHENMFWYRQDPGLGLRLIYFSYDVKMKEKGDIPEGYSVSREKKERFSLILESASTNQTSMYLCTSTGGHQETQYFGPGTRLLVL.

Comments on this clonotype: This sequence may be a read error, since a much larger clone differs from it by one base. V and J are TRBV12-3 or TRBV12-4 and TRBJ2-1; 8 bases match TRBD1. Losses at the gene ends were 4 bases for V and 7 bases for J; bases not matched to a gene: 12. CDR3 size: 16 residues. In nucleotides, the CDR3 is TGTGCCAGCAGTTCGATGCGGGACAGGCCTCGGAATGAGCAGTTCTTC. It translates to CASSSMRDRPRNEQFF.

This clonotype came up a few times. This rearrangement joins TRBV5-1 to TRBJ2-3; TRBD1 is a possible D gene (6 bases). The V gene's germline CDR1 is SGHRS and CDR2 YFSETQ. CDR3 length: 15 amino acids. Trimming cost V 0 bases and J 3 bases, with 11 bases left between them. The CDR3 sequence: CASSLEGVRTDTQYF. The CDR3, as DNA: TGCGCCAGCAGCTTGGAGGGGGTGAGGACAGATACGCAGTATTTT.

The chain couples TRBV30 to TRBJ2-4; perhaps TRBD2 as D (6 bases). CDR3 length: 14 amino acids. V was shortened by 4 bases and J by 4 bases, with 14 bases between the two germline ends. CDR1 is GTSNPN and CDR2 is SVGIG in the germline V gene (reference sequence). CDR3 bases: TGTGCCTGGAATAAAGGGAGGAATAAAAACATTCAGTACTTC. Translated, it gives CAWNKGRNKNIQYF. Together with reference TRBV30 and TRBJ2-4, the CDR3 gives the full variable domain: SQTIHQWPATLVQPVGSPLSLECTVEGTSNPNLYWYRQAAGRGLQLLFYSVGIGQISSEVPQNLSASRPQDRQFILSSKKLLLSDSGFYLCAWNKGRNKNIQYFGAGTRLSVL.

This rearrangement joins TRBV4-1 to TRBJ2-1; TRBD2 is a possible D gene (5 bases). From germline, CDR1 is MGHRA and CDR2 YSYEKL. V was cut by 0 bases and J by 2 bases, with 8 bases left in between. The length of the CDR3 is 15 residues. The CDR3 bases are TGCGCCAGCAGCCAAGAACTAGAGGCCTACAATGAGCAGTTCTTC. It encodes CASSQELEAYNEQFF.

This clonotype was recorded at least ten times. The chain couples TRBV9 to TRBJ1-1; D uncertain. V lost 0 bases to trimming and J lost 0 bases, with 3 bases between them. CDR1 SGDLS and CDR2 YYNGEE come from the germline V gene. The CDR3 consists of 13 residues. The CDR3 DNA follows: TGTGCCAGCAGCGTAGGAATGAACACTGAAGCTTTCTTT. Protein: CASSVGMNTEAFF.

This clonotype was counted between two and nine times. V and J are TRBV14 and TRBJ1-2, with 7 bases aligning to TRBD1. The junction had 3 bases not matched to a gene; V was cut back by 1 base and J by 7 bases. There are 13 residues in the CDR3. Germline CDR1 is SGHDN and CDR2 is FVKESK. For the CDR3, the DNA is TGTGCCAGCAGCCAAGGGACAGGTGTTGGCTACACCTTC. Its protein is CASSQGTGVGYTF.

This rearrangement joins TRBV11-2 to TRBJ2-6, with TRBD1 matching 8 bases. CDR3 size: 19 residues. Germline values: CDR1 SGHAT, CDR2 FQNNGV. V gave up 2 bases and J gave up 1 base; unmatched junction bases: 10. The CDR3 DNA reads TGTGCCAGCAGCTTAAGGGGTGTACAGGGGGTATCTGGGGCCAACGTCCTGACTTTC. It is translated as CASSLRGVQGVSGANVLTF.

CDR3 sequence: CASSYSRLAGYSYEQYF. In DNA form, the CDR3 reads TGTGCCAGCAGTTACTCGCGACTAGCGGGGTACTCCTACGAGCAGTACTTC. This chain connects TRBV6-5 to TRBJ2-7, with 11 bases aligning to TRBD2. There are 17 residues in the CDR3. In germline, CDR1 is MNHEY, CDR2 SVGAGI. The ends lost 0 bases at V and 0 bases at J; junction bases unmatched: 4.

The V gene is TRBV10-3, the J gene TRBJ2-3; TRBD2 agrees at 8 bases. This CDR3 has 16 amino acids. CDR1 is ENHRY, CDR2 SYGVKD, per germline. J was trimmed by 2 bases and V by 3 bases; bases with no gene match: 7. This chain's CDR3 is CAISERTSRYTDTQYF. The DNA of the CDR3 is TGTGCCATCAGTGAAAGGACTAGCCGTTACACAGATACGCAGTATTTT.

This clonotype has more than one count but fewer than ten. This sequence joins TRBV6-2 or TRBV6-3 and TRBJ2-2; maybe TRBD2 (6 bases). Trimming left V 7 bases short and J 1 base short, with 10 bases between. The CDR3 totals 14 residues. Germline V gene data show CDR1 as MNHEY and CDR2 as SVGEGT. The CDR3 sequence: CASNPGVNTGELFF. The CDR3 DNA follows: TGTGCCAGCAACCCGGGGGTGAACACCGGGGAGCTGTTTTTT.

The chain uses TRBV7-2 and TRBJ2-3; D not certain. The germline gives CDR1 SGHTA, CDR2 FQGNSA. The V end was cut by 2 bases, the J end by 3 bases, with 6 bases between. The CDR3 loop spans 13 amino acids. The CDR3 here is CASSLPMTDTQYF. For the CDR3, the DNA is TGTGCCAGCAGCTTACCCATGACAGATACGCAGTATTTT. The full variable domain, completed using reference TRBV7-2 and TRBJ2-3, is GAGVSQSPSNKVTEKGKDVELRCDPISGHTALYWYRQSLGQGLEFLIYFQGNSAPDKSGLPSDRFSAERTGGSVSTLTIQRTQQEDSAVYLCASSLPMTDTQYFGPGTRLTVL.

V is TRBV19 and J is TRBJ1-1; D unclear. The CDR3 loop spans 12 amino acids. V lost 3 bases and J 1 base, leaving 3 bases between the germline ends. CDR1 is LNHDA and CDR2 is SQIVND in the germline V gene (reference sequence). CDR3 DNA sequence: TGTGCCAGTAGTATCACGAACACTGAAGCTTTCTTT. This gives the protein CASSITNTEAFF.

The CDR3 reads CASSPHSNQPQHF. The CDR3 nucleotides are TGTGCCAGCAGCCCACATAGCAATCAGCCCCAGCATTTT. The chain has TRBV7-6 and TRBJ1-5; no clear D. The germline gives CDR1 SGHVS, CDR2 FNYEAQ. The CDR3 totals 13 residues. V lost 5 bases and J lost 0, with 5 bases in between.

The chain joins TRBV15 to TRBJ1-3; D is unresolved. Trimming removed 3 bases from V and 3 bases from J, with 6 bases in between. Germline V lookup: CDR1 LNHNV, CDR2 YYDKDF (reference sequence). The CDR3 runs to 13 residues. The CDR3 region has the DNA TGTGCCACCAGCAGGGGTTATGGAAACACCATATATTTT. Residues: CATSRGYGNTIYF.

This clonotype has more than one count but fewer than ten. CDR3 in DNA: TGCGCCAGCAGCTTGGACCCCTTGGCGGGGGGGACCTACAATGAGCAGTTCTTC. Its translation: CASSLDPLAGGTYNEQFF. The gene calls are TRBV5-1 and TRBJ2-1, with 9 bases lining up with TRBD2. Per the germline V gene, CDR1 is SGHRS and CDR2 is YFSETQ. V lost 0 bases and J lost 2; bases outside the gene matches: 9. The CDR3 loop spans 18 amino acids.

The chain links TRBV4-1 to TRBJ2-1, with TRBD2 identical over 7 bases. The CDR3 spans 17 residues. The V and J ends lost 0 bases and 5 bases, in that order; junction bases with no gene match: 10. Germline V gene sequence: CDR1 MGHRA, CDR2 YSYEKL. For the CDR3, the DNA is TGCGCCAGCAGCCAAGATATAGCGGGCCAGTATAACAATGAGCAGTTCTTC. As protein: CASSQDIAGQYNNEQFF.

The V and J genes are TRBV2 and TRBJ1-2; the D gene is possibly TRBD1 (5 bases). CDR1 and CDR2 (germline): SNHLY, FYNNEI. Trimming took 3 bases from V and 4 from J, leaving 9 bases between them. The length of the CDR3 is 13 residues. CDR3 loop: CASSDGGGYGYTF. DNA for the CDR3: TGTGCCAGCAGTGATGGGGGGGGCTATGGCTACACCTTC.